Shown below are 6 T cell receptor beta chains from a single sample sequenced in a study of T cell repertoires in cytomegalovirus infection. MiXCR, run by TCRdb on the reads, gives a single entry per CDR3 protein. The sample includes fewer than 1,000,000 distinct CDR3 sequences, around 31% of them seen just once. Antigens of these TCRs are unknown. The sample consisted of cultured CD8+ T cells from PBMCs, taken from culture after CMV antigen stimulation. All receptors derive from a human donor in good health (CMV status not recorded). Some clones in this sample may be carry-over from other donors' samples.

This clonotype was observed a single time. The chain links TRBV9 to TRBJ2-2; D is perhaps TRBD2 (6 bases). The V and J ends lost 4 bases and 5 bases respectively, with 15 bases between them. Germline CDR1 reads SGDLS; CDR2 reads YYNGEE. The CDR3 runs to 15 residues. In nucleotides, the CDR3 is TGTGCCAGCAGCTTCGGCGGGGTGGAGACCGGGGAGCTGTTTTTT. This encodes CASSFGGVETGELFF.

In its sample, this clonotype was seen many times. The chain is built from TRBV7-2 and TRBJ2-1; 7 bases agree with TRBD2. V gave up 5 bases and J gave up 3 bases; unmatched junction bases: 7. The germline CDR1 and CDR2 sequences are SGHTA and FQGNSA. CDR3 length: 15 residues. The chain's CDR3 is CASSQGRGYYNEQFF. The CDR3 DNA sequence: TGTGCCAGCAGCCAAGGGCGGGGGTACTACAATGAGCAGTTCTTC.

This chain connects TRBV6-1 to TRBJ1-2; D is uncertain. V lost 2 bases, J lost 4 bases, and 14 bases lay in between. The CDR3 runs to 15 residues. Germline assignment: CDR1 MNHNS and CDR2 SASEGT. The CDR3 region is CASSETPQGLYGYTF. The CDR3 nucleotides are TGTGCCAGCAGTGAAACCCCACAAGGGCTCTATGGCTACACCTTC.

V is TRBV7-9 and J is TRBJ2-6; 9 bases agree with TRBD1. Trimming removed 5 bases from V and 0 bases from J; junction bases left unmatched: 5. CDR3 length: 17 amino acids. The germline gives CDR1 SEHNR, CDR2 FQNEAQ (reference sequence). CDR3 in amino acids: CASSPPTGGSGANVLTF. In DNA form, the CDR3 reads TGTGCCAGCAGCCCCCCGACAGGGGGCTCTGGGGCCAACGTCCTGACTTTC. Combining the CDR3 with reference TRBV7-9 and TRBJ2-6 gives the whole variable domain DTGVSQNPRHKITKRGQNVTFRCDPISEHNRLYWYRQTLGQGPEFLTYFQNEAQLEKSRLLSDRFSAERPKGSFSTLEIQRTEQGDSAMYLCASSPPTGGSGANVLTFGAGSRLTVL.

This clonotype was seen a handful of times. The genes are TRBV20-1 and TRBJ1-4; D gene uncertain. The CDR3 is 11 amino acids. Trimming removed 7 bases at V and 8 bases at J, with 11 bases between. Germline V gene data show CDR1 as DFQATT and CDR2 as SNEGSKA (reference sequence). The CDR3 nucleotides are TGCAGTGGCCGGGCTGGGGAAAAACTGTTTTTT. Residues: CSGRAGEKLFF.

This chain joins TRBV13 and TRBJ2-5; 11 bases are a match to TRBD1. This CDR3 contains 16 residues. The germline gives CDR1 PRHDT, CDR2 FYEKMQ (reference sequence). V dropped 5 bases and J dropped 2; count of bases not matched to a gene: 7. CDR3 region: CASSPGTGGWQETQYF. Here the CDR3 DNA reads TGTGCCAGCAGCCCGGGGACAGGGGGATGGCAAGAGACCCAGTACTTC.